This T cell receptor (beta chain) was found in a study of shared clonotypes between healthy human individuals. In the sorted-subset replicate PCRs, 200 ng DNA, tens of thousands of T cell genomes, was used. Only in-frame clones appear in the TCRdb table, and some are missing; sequencing was by immunoSEQ multiplex PCR. The data show about 360,000 clones, more than 60% seen once. Unmatched junction bases numbered 3, after V lost 2 bases and J lost 0 bases. In germline, CDR1 is SGHVS, CDR2 FNYEAQ. The CDR3 length is 16 residues. The chain uses TRBV7-6 and TRBJ1-3; 8 bases match TRBD1. The sequence came from a man under 40 in good health. The sequenced material came from memory CD4+ T cells sorted from blood. Stated subset: CD45RA-negative fraction. CDR3 protein: CASSLMGQASGNTIYF. CDR3 bases: TGTGCCAGCAGCTTAATGGGACAGGCCTCTGGAAACACCATATATTTT.